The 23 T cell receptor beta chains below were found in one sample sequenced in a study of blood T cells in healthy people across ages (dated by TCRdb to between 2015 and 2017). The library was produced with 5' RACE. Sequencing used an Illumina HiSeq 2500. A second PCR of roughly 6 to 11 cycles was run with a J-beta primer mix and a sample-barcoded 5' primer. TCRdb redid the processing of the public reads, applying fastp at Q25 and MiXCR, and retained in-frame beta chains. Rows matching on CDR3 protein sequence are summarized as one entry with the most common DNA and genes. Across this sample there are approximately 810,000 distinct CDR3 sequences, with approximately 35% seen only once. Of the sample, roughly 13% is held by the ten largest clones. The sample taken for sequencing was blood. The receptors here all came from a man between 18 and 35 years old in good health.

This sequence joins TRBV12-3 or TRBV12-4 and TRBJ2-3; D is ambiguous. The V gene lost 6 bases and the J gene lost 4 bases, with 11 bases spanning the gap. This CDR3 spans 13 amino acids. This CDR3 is CASSNMTPDTQYF. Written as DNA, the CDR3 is TGTGCCAGCAGCAATATGACCCCAGATACGCAGTATTTT.

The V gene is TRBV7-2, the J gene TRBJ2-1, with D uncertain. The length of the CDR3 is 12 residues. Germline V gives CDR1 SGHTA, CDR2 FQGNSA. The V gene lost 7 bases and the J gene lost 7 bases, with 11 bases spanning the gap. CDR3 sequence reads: CASNIILNEQFF. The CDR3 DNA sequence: TGTGCCAGCAATATTATACTGAATGAGCAGTTCTTC. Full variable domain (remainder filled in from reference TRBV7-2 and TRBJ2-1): GAGVSQSPSNKVTEKGKDVELRCDPISGHTALYWYRQSLGQGLEFLIYFQGNSAPDKSGLPSDRFSAERTGGSVSTLTIQRTQQEDSAVYLCASNIILNEQFFGPGTRLTVL.

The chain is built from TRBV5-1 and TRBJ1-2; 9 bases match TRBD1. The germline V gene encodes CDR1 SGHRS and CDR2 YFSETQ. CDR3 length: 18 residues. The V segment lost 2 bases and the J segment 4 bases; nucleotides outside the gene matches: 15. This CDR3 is CASSFLWDREHLSYGYTF. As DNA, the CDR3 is TGCGCCAGCAGCTTCCTCTGGGACAGGGAACATCTTTCCTATGGCTACACCTTC.

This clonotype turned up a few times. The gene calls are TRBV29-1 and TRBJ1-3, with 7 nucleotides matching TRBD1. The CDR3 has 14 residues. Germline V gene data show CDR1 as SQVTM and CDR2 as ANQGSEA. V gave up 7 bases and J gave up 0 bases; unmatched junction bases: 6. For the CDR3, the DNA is TGCAGCGCCGGGGGACAGAGCTCTGGAAACACCATATATTTT. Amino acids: CSAGGQSSGNTIYF.

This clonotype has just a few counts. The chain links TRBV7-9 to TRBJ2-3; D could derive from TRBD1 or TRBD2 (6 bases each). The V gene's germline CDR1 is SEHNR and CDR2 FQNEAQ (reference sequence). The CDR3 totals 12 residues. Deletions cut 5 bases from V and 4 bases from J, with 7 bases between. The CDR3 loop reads CASSGGPDTQYF. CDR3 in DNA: TGTGCCAGCAGCGGGGGGCCAGATACGCAGTATTTT.

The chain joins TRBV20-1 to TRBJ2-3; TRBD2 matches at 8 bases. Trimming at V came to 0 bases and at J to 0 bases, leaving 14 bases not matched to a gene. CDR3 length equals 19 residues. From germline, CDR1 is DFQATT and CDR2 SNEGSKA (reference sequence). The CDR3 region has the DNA TGCAGTGCTAGAGATGGGAGGGGACTAGTACCATATAGCACAGATACGCAGTATTTT. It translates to CSARDGRGLVPYSTDTQYF.

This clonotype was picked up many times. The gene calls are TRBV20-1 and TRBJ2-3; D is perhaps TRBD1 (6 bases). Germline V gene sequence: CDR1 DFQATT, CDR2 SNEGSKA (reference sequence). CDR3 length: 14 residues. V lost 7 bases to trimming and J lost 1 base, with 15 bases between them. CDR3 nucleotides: TGCAGTGGGGGACAAGGGGCCCGCACAGATACGCAGTATTTT. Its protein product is CSGGQGARTDTQYF.

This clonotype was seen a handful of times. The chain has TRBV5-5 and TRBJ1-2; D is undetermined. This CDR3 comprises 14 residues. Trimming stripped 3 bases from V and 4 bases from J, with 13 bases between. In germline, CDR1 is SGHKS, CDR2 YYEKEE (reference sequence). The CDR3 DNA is TGTGCCAGCAGCTCAGAACGGCTTTTCTATGGCTACACCTTC. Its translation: CASSSERLFYGYTF.

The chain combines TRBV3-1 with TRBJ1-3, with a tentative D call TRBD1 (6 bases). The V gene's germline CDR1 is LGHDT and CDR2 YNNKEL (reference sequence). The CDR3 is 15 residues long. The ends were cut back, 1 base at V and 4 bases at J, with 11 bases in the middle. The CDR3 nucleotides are TGTGCCAGCAGCCAAGGGGGGCACAGAGGAAACACCATATATTTT. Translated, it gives CASSQGGHRGNTIYF. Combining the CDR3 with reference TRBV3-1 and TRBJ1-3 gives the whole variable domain DTAVSQTPKYLVTQMGNDKSIKCEQNLGHDTMYWYKQDSKKFLKIMFSYNNKELIINETVPNRFSPKSPDKAHLNLHINSLELGDSAVYFCASSQGGHRGNTIYFGEGSWLTVV.

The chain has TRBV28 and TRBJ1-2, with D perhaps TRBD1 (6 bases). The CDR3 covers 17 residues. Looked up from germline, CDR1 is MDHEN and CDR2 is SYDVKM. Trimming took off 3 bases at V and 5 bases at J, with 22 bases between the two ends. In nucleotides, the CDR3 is TGTGCCAGCAGTTTTTCCGGGGGGCGCATCATTATTTATGGCTACACCTTC. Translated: CASSFSGGRIIIYGYTF.

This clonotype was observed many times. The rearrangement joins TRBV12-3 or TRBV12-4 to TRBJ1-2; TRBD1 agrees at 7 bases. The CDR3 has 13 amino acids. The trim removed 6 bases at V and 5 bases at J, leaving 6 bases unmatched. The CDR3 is CASSPDRDYGYTF. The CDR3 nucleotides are TGTGCCAGCAGCCCAGACAGGGATTATGGCTACACCTTC.

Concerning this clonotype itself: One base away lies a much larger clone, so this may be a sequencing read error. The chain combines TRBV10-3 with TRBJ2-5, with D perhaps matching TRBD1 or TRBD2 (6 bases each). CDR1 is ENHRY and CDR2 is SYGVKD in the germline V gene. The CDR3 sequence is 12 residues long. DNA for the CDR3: TGTGCCATTCTGGGGGGACAAGAGTCCCAGTACTTC. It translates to CAILGGQESQYF.

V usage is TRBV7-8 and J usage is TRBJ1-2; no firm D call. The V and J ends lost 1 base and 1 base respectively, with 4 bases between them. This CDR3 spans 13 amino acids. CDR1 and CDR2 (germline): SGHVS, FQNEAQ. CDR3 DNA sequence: TGTGCCAGCAGCTTAGTCCTTAACTATGGCTACACCTTC. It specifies CASSLVLNYGYTF.

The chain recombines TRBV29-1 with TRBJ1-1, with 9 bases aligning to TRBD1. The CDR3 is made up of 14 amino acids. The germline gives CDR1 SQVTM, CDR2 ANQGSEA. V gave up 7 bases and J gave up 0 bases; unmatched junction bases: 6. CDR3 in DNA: TGCAGCGCCCACAGGGGGCCCGTGAACACTGAAGCTTTCTTT. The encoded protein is CSAHRGPVNTEAFF.

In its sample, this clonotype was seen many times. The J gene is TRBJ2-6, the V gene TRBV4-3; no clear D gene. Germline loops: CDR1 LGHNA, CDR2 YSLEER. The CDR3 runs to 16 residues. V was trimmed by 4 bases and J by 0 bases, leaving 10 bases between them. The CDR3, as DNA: TGCGCCAGCAGCCCTACAGCGAGCTCTGGGGCCAACGTCCTGACTTTC. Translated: CASSPTASSGANVLTF.

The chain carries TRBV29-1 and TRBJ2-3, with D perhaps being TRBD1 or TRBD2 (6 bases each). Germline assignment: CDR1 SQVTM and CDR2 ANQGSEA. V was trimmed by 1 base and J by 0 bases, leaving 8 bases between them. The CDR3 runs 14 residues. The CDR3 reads CSVEGGGSTDTQYF. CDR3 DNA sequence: TGCAGCGTTGAAGGAGGGGGGAGCACAGATACGCAGTATTTT.

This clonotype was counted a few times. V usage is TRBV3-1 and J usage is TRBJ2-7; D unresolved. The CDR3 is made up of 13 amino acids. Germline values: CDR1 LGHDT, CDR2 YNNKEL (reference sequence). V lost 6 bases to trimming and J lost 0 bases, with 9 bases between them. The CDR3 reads CASREDGSYEQYF. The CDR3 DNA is TGTGCCAGCAGGGAAGACGGCTCCTACGAGCAGTACTTC.

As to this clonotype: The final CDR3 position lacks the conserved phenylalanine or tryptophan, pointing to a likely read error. CDR3 loop: CASSTHRGNQPQHY. The CDR3 DNA reads as TGTGCCTCCAGCACGCATAGGGGCAATCAGCCCCAGCATTAT. The chain combines TRBV15 with TRBJ1-5; D is ambiguous. The germline V gene encodes CDR1 LNHNV and CDR2 YYDKDF (reference sequence). The CDR3 runs to 14 residues.

In DNA form, the CDR3 reads TGCAGTGCTAGTTCTAGCCGGCCTTCCAATGAGCAGTACTTC. Residues: CSASSSRPSNEQYF. V and J are TRBV20-1 and TRBJ2-5; D perhaps matches TRBD2 (5 bases). Germline V gene lookup returns CDR1 DFQATT and CDR2 SNEGSKA (reference sequence). The germline V and J ends were trimmed by 3 bases and 11 bases, with 22 bases remaining between them. There are 14 residues in the CDR3.

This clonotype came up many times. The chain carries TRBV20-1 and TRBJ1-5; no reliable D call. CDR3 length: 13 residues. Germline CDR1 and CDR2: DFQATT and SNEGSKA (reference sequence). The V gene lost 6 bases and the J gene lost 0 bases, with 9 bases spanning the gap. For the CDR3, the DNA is TGCAGTGCCGGAATCGGTAGCAATCAGCCCCAGCATTTT. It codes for CSAGIGSNQPQHF.

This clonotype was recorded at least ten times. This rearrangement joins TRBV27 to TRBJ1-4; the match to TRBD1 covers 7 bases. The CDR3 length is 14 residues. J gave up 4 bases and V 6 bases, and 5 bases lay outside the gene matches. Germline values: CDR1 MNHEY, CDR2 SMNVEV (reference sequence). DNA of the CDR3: TGTGCCAGCAGCCCCGGACAGGTTAATGAAAAACTGTTTTTT. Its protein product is CASSPGQVNEKLFF.

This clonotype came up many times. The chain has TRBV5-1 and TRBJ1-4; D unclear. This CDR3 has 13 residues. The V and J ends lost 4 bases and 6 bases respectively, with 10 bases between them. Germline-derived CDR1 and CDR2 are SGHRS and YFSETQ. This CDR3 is CASSPGRDEKLFF. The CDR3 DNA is TGCGCCAGCAGCCCCGGGAGGGATGAAAAACTGTTTTTT.

For the CDR3, the DNA is TGTGCCATCAGGACTGGGACGCTTGGAAACACCATATATTTT. Translated, it gives CAIRTGTLGNTIYF. The chain uses TRBV10-3 and TRBJ1-3; D perhaps matches TRBD1 (5 bases). Trimming pared 6 bases from V and 3 bases from J, leaving 12 bases between. The CDR3 is 14 residues long. Germline CDR1 ENHRY, CDR2 SYGVKD.